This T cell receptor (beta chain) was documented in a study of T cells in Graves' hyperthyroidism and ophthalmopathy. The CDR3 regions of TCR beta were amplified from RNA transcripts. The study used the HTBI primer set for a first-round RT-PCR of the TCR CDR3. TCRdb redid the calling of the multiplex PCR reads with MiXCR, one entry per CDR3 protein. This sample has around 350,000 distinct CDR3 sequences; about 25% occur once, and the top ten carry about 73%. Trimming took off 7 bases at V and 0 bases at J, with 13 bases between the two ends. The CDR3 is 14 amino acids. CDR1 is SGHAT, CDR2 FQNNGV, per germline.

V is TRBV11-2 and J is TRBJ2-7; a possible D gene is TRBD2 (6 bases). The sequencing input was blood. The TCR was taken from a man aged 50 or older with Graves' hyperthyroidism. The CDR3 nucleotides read TGTGCCAGCACCGAGGGGAGGACCTCCTACGAGCAGTACTTC. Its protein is CASTEGRTSYEQYF.